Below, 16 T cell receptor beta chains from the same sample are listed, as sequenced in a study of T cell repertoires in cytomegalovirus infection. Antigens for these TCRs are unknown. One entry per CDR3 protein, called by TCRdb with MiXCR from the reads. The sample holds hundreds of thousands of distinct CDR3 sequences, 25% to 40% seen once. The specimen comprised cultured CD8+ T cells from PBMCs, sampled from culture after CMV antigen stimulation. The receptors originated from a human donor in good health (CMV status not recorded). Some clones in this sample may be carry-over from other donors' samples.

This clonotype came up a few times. CDR3 loop: CASSQDFVYSTDTQYF. Here the CDR3 DNA reads TGTGCCAGCAGTCAAGATTTCGTATACAGCACAGATACGCAGTATTTT. The chain carries TRBV6-1 and TRBJ2-3; D not certain. CDR3 length: 16 amino acids. Germline CDR1 is MNHNS and CDR2 is SASEGT. V lost 5 bases, J lost 0 bases, and 15 bases lay in between.

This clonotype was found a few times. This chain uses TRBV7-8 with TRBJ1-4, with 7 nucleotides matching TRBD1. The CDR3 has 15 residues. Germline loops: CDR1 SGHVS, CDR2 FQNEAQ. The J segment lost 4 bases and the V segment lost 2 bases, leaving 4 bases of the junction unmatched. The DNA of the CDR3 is TGTGCCAGCAGCTTAAAGGGACAGTTTAATGAAAAACTGTTTTTT. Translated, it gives CASSLKGQFNEKLFF.

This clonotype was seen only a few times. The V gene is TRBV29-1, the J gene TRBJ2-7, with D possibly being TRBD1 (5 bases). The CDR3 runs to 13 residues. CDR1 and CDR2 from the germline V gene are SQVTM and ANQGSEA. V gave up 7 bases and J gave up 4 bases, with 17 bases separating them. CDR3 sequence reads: CSAVTVAGYEQYF. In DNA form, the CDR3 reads TGCAGCGCAGTGACGGTGGCAGGGTACGAGCAGTACTTC.

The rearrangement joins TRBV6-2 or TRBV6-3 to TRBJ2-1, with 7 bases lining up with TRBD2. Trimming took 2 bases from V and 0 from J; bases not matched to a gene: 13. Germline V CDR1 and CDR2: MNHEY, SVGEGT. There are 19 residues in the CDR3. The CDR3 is CASSYPLTTSALSYNEQFF. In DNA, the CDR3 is TGTGCCAGCAGTTACCCGCTGACTACTAGCGCCCTCTCCTACAATGAGCAGTTCTTC.

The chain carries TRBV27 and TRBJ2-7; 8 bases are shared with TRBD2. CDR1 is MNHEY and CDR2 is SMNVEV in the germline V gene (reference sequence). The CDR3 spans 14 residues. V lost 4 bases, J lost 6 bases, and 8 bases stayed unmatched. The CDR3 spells CASSSVAGSGEQYV. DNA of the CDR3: TGTGCCAGCAGTTCTGTAGCGGGGTCGGGCGAGCAGTACGTC.

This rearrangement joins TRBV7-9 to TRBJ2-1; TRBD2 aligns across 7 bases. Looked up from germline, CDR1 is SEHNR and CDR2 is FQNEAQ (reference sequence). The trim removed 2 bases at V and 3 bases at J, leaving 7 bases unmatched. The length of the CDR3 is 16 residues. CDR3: CASSLTGGTRYNEQFF. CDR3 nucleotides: TGTGCCAGCAGCTTAACGGGGGGTACCCGCTACAATGAGCAGTTCTTC.

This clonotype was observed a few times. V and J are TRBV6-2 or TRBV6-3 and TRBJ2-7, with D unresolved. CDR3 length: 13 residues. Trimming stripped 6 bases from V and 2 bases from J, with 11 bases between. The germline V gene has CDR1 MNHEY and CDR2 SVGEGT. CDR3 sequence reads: CASSYTTPYEQYV. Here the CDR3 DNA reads TGTGCCAGCAGCTACACGACTCCCTACGAGCAGTACGTC.

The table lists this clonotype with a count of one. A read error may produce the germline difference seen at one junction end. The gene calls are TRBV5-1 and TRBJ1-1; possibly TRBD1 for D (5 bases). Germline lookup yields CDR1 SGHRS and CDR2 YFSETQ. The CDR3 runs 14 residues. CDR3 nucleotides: TGCGCCACCAGCTTGGTCGACAGCGGGGATGAAGCTTTCTTT. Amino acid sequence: CATSLVDSGDEAFF.

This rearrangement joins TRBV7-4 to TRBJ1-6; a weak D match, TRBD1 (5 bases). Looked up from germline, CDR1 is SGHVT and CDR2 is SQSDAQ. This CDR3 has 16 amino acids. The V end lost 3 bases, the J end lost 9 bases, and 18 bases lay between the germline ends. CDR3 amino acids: CASSFGALKFFSPLHF. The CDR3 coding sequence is TGTGCCAGCAGCTTTGGGGCCCTTAAATTTTTTTCACCCCTCCACTTT.

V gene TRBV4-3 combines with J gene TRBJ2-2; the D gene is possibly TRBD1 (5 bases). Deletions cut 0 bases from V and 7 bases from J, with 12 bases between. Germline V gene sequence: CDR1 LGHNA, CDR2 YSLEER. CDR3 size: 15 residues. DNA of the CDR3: TGCGCCAGCAGCCAAGATAGGATTCAGGGCGGGGAGCTGTTTTTT. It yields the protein CASSQDRIQGGELFF.

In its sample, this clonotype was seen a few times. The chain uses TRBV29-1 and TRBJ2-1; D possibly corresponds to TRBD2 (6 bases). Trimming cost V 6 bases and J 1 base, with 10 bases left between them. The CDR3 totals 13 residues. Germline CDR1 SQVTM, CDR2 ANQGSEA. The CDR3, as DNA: TGCAGCGTGGACGGGACTTCCTACAATGAGCAGTTCTTC. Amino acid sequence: CSVDGTSYNEQFF.

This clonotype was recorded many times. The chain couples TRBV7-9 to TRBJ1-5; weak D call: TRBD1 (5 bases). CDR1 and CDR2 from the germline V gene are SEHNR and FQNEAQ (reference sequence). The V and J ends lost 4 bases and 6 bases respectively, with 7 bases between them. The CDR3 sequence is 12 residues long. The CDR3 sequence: CASSSGIQPQHF. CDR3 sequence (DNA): TGTGCCAGCAGCTCAGGGATTCAGCCCCAGCATTTT.

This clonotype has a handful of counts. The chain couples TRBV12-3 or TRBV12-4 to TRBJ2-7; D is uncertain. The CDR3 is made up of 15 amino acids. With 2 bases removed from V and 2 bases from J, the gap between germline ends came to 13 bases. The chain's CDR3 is CASSLIIRQTYEQYF. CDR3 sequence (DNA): TGTGCCAGCAGTTTAATTATTCGACAAACCTACGAGCAGTACTTC.

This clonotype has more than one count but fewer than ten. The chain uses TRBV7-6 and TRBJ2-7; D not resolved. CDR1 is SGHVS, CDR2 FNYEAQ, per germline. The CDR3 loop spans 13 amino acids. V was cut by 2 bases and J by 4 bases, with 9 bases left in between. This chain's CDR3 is CASSLTLQYEQYV. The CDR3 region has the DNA TGTGCCAGCAGCTTAACCTTACAGTACGAGCAGTACGTC.

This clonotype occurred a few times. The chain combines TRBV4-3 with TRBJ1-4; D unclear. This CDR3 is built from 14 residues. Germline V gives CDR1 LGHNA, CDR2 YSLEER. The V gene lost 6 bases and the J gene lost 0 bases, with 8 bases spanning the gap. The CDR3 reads CASRPQTTNEKLFF. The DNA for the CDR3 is TGCGCCAGCAGGCCACAAACAACTAATGAAAAACTGTTTTTT.

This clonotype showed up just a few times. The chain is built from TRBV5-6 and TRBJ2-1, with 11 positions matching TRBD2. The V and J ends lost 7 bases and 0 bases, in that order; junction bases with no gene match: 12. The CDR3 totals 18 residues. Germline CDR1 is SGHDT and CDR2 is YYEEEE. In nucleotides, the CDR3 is TGTGCCAGCGTTATACTAGCGGGGGCCTTGAGCTCCTACAATGAGCAGTTCTTC. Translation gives CASVILAGALSSYNEQFF.